This TCR beta chain came from a study of CD8+CD57+ T cells in acquired aplastic anemia. General study findings and limits: CD8+CD57+ cells in patients trailed total CD4+ and CD8+ pools in diversity. The same twenty-nine CD8+ CDR3 sequences occurred in patients and in controls. With respect to CD8+ Simpson's diversity, patients and controls did not differ significantly.

The germline V gene has CDR1 LNHDA and CDR2 SQIVND (reference sequence). CDR3 length: 12 residues. According to the study, genomic DNA was the template for TCR beta VDJ and CDR3 profiling. TCRdb itself ran the reads through MiXCR, one entry per CDR3 protein. The sample gives about 21,000 distinct CDR3 sequences, about 40% of which show up once; around 87% is in the top ten. Note on this clonotype: The antigen is not known. The junction departs from germline at one end; a sequencing error may be responsible.

Patients chosen for sequencing had CD8+CD57+ cells that had expanded, as shown by flow cytometry. Diagnosis of severe acquired aplastic anemia applied to all patients. Mean DNA yield of bead-enriched CD8+CD57+ cells was about 1.7 ug. V gene TRBV19 combines with J gene TRBJ2-1; D is uncertain. This receptor was identified in a human donor with aplastic anemia. The sample consisted of CD8+CD57+ T cells sorted from PBMCs. Subset here: bead-enriched CD8+CD57+ effector memory T cells from SAA patients. Here the CDR3 DNA reads TGTGCCAGTAGTATATCCTCCAATGAGCAGTTCTTC. Amino acids: CASSISSNEQFF.